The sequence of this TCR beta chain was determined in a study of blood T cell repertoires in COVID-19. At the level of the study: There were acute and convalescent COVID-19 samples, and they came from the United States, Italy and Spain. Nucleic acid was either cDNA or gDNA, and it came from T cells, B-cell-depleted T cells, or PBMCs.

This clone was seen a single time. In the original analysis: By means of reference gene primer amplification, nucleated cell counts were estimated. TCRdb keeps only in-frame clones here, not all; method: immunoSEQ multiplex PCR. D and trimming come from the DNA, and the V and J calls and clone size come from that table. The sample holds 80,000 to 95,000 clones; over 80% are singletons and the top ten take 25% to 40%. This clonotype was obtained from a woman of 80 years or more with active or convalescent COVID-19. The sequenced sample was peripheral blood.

DNA for the CDR3: TGTGCCAGCAGCCCAACGACTAGCGGGGGGCCTCCGGGCACCGGGGAGCTGTTTTTT. This translates into CASSPTTSGGPPGTGELFF. The J gene is TRBJ2-2, the V gene TRBV7-9; 13 bases are a match to TRBD2. CDR3 length: 19 amino acids. V was clipped by 5 bases and J by 4 bases; unmatched bases: 13. Germline-derived CDR1 and CDR2 are SEHNR and FQNEAQ (reference sequence).